This T cell receptor beta chain was identified during a study of cytomegalovirus exposure and HLA in healthy donors. Primers: 60 Vbeta forward and 13 Jbeta reverse. The assay was immunoSEQ multiplex PCR, and TCRdb's table has in-frame clones only and misses some. The table has tens of thousands of clones, about four fifths seen once. Concerning this clone itself: What it recognizes is unknown.

The CDR3 extends over 16 amino acids. V shed 0 bases and J 4 bases; nucleotides not matched to a gene: 5. Germline V lookup: CDR1 MNHEY, CDR2 SVGAGI. Findings and limits, study-wide: Specific recognition of CMV antigens was confirmed in vitro for three chains (all CMV-associated). DRB1 showed the most TCR associations and HLA-C the fewest in a later analysis, as rates varied by HLA locus. The Asian-associated ancestry cluster reportedly had fewer N-insertions than the 666-donor mean in a later analysis.

Input material: PBMCs. The chain links TRBV6-5 to TRBJ2-5; 10 bases align to TRBD1. The clonotype originates from a woman younger than 30 in good health and CMV-seronegative. Here the CDR3 reads CASSYSRRQGAETQYF. The CDR3 nucleotides are TGTGCCAGCAGTTACTCGAGGAGACAGGGGGCAGAGACCCAGTACTTC.